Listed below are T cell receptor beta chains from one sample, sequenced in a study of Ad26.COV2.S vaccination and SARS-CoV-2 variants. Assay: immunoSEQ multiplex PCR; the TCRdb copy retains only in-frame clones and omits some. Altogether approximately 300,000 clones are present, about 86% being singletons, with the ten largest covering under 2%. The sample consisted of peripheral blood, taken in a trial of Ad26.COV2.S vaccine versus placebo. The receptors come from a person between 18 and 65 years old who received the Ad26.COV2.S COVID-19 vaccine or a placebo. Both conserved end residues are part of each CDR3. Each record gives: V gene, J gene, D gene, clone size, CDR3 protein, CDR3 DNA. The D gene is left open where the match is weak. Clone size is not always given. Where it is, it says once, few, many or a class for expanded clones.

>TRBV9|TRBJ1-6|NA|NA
CASSVGDSPLHF
TGTGCCAGCAGCGTAGGAGATTCACCCCTCCACTTT
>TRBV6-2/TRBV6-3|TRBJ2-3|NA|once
CASSRLTGLGGDTQYF
TGTGCCAGCAGTCGCTTGACAGGGCTGGGAGGAGATACGCAGTATTTT
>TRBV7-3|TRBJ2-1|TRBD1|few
CASSLRQGMGNEQFF
TGTGCCAGCAGCTTAAGACAGGGTATGGGGAATGAGCAGTTCTTC
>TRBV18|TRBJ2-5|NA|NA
CASSSAGLKETQYF
TGTGCCAGCTCATCAGCGGGCCTTAAAGAGACCCAGTACTTC
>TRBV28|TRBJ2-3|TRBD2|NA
CASAGGRTDTQYF
TGTGCCAGCGCGGGGGGGCGCACAGATACGCAGTATTTT
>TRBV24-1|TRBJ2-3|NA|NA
CATSDPTKADTQYF
TGTGCCACCAGTGACCCTACGAAGGCAGATACGCAGTATTTT
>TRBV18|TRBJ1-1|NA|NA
CASSPQTADTEAFF
TGTGCCAGCTCACCACAGACGGCAGACACTGAAGCTTTCTTT
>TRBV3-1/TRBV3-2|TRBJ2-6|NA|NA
CASSQGTGTGANVLTF
TGTGCCAGCAGCCAAGGAACCGGGACAGGGGCCAACGTCCTGACTTTC
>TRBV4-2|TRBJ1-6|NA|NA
CASSQVEGSGNSPLHF
TGTGCCAGCAGCCAAGTGGAGGGATCGGGTAATTCACCCCTCCACTTT
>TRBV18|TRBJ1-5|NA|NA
CASSAGGAGFGNQPQHF
TGTGCCAGCTCAGCTGGGGGGGCGGGATTTGGCAATCAGCCCCAGCATTTT
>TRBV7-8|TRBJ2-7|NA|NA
CASSPDTVRTYEQYF
TGTGCCAGCAGCCCAGATACCGTCAGAACCTACGAGCAGTACTTC
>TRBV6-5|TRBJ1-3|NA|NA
CASSYSAEISGNTIYF
TGTGCCAGCAGTTACTCGGCTGAGATCTCTGGAAACACCATATATTTT
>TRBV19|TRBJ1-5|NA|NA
CASSITGGNQPQHF
TGTGCCAGTAGTATAACGGGGGGCAATCAGCCCCAGCATTTT
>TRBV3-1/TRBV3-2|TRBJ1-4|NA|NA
CASSHTFLGAARSTNEKLFF
TGTGCCAGCAGCCACACGTTTTTGGGGGCCGCCCGATCTACTAATGAAAAACTGTTTTTT
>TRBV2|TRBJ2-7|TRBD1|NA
CASSGDRGEQYF
TGTGCCAGCAGTGGGGACAGGGGCGAGCAGTACTTC
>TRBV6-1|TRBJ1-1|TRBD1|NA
CASSAVTGGQGNTEAFF
TGTGCCAGCAGTGCCGTGACAGGGGGCCAAGGGAACACTGAAGCTTTCTTT
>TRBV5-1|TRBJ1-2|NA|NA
CASSLSGVKGDGYTF
TGCGCCAGCAGCTTGTCAGGGGTCAAGGGGGATGGCTACACCTTC
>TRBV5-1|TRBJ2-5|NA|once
CASSLWGDGETQYF
TGCGCCAGCAGCTTGTGGGGGGACGGTGAGACCCAGTACTTC
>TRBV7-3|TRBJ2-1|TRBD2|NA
CASSLGLAVGGDEQFF
TGTGCCAGCAGCCTGGGACTAGCGGTGGGTGGGGATGAGCAGTTCTTC
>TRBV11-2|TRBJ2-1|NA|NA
CASSGWTDYNEQFF
TGTGCCAGCAGCGGGTGGACGGATTACAATGAGCAGTTCTTC
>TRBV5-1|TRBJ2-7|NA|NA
CASSFSGGTYEQYF
TGCGCCAGCAGCTTTTCCGGGGGAACCTACGAGCAGTACTTC
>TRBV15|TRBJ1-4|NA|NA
CATSKRQTTNEKLFF
TGTGCCACCAGCAAAAGACAGACAACTAATGAAAAACTGTTTTTT
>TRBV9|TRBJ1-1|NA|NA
CASSVRGPTEAFF
TGTGCCAGCAGCGTTAGGGGACCGACTGAAGCTTTCTTT
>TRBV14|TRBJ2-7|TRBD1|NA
CASSPSGTGAYEQYF
TGTGCCAGCAGCCCATCCGGGACAGGGGCCTACGAGCAGTACTTC
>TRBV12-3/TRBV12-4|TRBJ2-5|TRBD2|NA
CASRLAGWETQYF
TGTGCCAGCAGACTAGCGGGGTGGGAGACCCAGTACTTC
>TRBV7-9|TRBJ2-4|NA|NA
CASSLKWEEPQGSKNIQYF
TGTGCCAGCAGCTTAAAGTGGGAGGAACCGCAGGGGTCCAAAAACATTCAGTACTTC
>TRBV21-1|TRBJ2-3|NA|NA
CASSKENRYTDTQYF
TGTGCCAGCAGCAAAGAAAACAGGTACACAGATACGCAGTATTTT
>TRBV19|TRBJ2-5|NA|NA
CASSIANRVPQETQYF
TGTGCCAGTAGTATAGCTAACAGGGTCCCGCAAGAGACCCAGTACTTC
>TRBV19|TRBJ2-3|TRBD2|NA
CASSTGLAGTDTQYF
TGTGCCAGTAGTACCGGACTAGCAGGCACAGATACGCAGTATTTT
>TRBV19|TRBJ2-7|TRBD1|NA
CASSTTGAGLGEQYF
TGTGCCAGTAGTACGACAGGGGCAGGGCTGGGCGAGCAGTACTTC
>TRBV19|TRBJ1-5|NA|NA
CASSIRRSNQPQHF
TGTGCCAGTAGTATTCGACGGAGCAATCAGCCCCAGCATTTT
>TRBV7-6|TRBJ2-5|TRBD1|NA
CASSKLQGLRQGQGAAAQYF
TGTGCCAGCAGCAAGCTCCAAGGACTCAGGCAAGGACAGGGGGCCGCGGCCCAGTACTTC
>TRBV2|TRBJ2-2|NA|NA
CASTRVRGVPGELFF
TGTGCCAGCACGAGAGTCAGGGGCGTTCCCGGGGAGCTGTTTTTT
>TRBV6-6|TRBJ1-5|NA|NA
CASSYLGSGQPQHF
TGTGCCAGCAGTTATCTAGGTAGTGGACAGCCCCAGCATTTT
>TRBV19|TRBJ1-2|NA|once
CASSMGDLRGLWYGYTF
TGTGCCAGTAGTATGGGGGACCTCCGTGGCCTTTGGTATGGCTACACCTTC
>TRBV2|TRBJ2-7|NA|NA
CASSFRDRPYEQYF
TGTGCCAGCAGTTTCCGGGACCGACCCTACGAGCAGTACTTC
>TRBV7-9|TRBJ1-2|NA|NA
CASSFGAQAYGYTF
TGTGCCAGCAGCTTTGGAGCTCAAGCCTATGGCTACACCTTC
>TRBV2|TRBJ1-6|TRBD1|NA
CASRGTGGDLGNSPLHF
TGTGCCAGCAGGGGGACAGGGGGCGATCTGGGAAATTCACCCCTCCACTTT
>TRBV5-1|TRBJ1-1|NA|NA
CASSLRTLMNTEAFF
TGCGCCAGCAGCCTTAGGACACTCATGAACACTGAAGCTTTCTTT
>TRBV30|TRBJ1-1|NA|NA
CAWTPQNTEAFF
TGTGCCTGGACACCCCAGAACACTGAAGCTTTCTTT
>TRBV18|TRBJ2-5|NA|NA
CASSPPAKTQYF
TGTGCCAGCTCACCACCGGCGAAGACCCAGTACTTC
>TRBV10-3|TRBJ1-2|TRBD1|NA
CAISEPKGQGYGYTF
TGTGCCATCAGTGAGCCAAAGGGACAGGGCTATGGCTACACCTTC
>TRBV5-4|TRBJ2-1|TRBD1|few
CASSLGDRGTDEQFF
TGTGCCAGCAGCTTAGGTGACAGGGGGACCGATGAGCAGTTCTTC
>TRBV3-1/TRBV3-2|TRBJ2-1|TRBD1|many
CASSPKLQGKAFF
TGTGCCAGCAGCCCTAAGTTACAGGGGAAGGCGTTCTTC
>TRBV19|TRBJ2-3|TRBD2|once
CATKRGRTDTQYF
TGTGCCACAAAGCGGGGGCGCACAGATACGCAGTATTTT
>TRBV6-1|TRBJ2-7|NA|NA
CASSEALRSEQYF
TGTGCCAGCAGTGAAGCGCTAAGGTCCGAGCAGTACTTC
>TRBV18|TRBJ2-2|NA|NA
CASSPRGSTGELFF
TGTGCCAGCTCACCACGGGGCAGTACCGGGGAGCTGTTTTTT
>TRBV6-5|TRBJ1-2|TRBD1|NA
CASSYRDRNYGYTF
TGTGCCAGCAGTTACCGGGACAGGAACTATGGCTACACCTTC
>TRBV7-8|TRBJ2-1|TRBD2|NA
CASSLEFLAGTISSYNEQFF
TGTGCCAGCAGCTTAGAATTTCTAGCGGGGACTATAAGCTCCTACAATGAGCAGTTCTTC
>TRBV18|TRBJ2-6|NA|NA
CASSPPGRAGANVLTF
TGTGCCAGCTCACCACCGGGAAGGGCTGGGGCCAACGTCCTGACTTTC
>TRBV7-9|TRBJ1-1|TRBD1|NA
CASSPTTGFGNTEAFF
TGTGCCAGCAGCCCGACGACAGGGTTTGGGAACACTGAAGCTTTCTTT
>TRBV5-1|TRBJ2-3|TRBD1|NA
CASRATGGEADTQYF
TGCGCCAGCAGAGCGACAGGGGGCGAGGCAGATACGCAGTATTTT